What follows are 20 T cell receptor beta chains derived from one specimen sequenced in a study of shared clonotypes between healthy human individuals. Measured with immunoSEQ multiplex PCR; TCRdb has only the in-frame clones, and not every one. The table records 2,500,000 or so clones, 92% of them present only once. Sequencing was done on a sample of naive CD4+ T cells from PBMCs. Subset of the sample: CD45RA+ positively selected. Every receptor here comes from a man between 18 and 29 years old in good health. Some clones in this sample may be carry-over from other donors' samples.

The chain combines TRBV27 with TRBJ2-7; a possible D gene is TRBD2 (8 bases). Trimming removed 3 bases at V and 7 bases at J, with 22 bases between. The CDR3 runs 16 residues. Germline V CDR1 and CDR2: MNHEY, SMNVEV (reference sequence). CDR3 DNA: TGTGCCAGCAGTTTTGATGGGATAGCGGGACAGAAGGAGCAGTACTTC. Encoded protein: CASSFDGIAGQKEQYF.

The CDR3 here is CASSLVVRPGDRGIAGEQYF. The CDR3 DNA sequence: TGTGCCAGCAGCTTAGTTGTGAGGCCCGGGGACAGGGGGATAGCGGGAGAGCAGTACTTC. The chain joins TRBV7-4 to TRBJ2-7; 11 nucleotides agree with TRBD1. V was pared by 1 base and J by 7 bases, with 21 bases of the junction left unmatched. Germline V gene data show CDR1 as SGHVT and CDR2 as SQSDAQ. This CDR3 contains 20 residues.

The rearrangement links TRBV14 to TRBJ2-3, with D possibly being TRBD1 (6 bases). CDR3 length equals 16 residues. Trimming pared 5 bases from V and 1 base from J, leaving 16 bases between. Germline-derived CDR1 and CDR2 are SGHDN and FVKESK. In DNA form, the CDR3 reads TGTGCCAGCAGCAAAAGGGCAGGGGTTGGCACAGATACGCAGTATTTT. The encoded protein is CASSKRAGVGTDTQYF.

This clone has just one count. The chain carries TRBV6-1 and TRBJ1-1; no clear D gene. This CDR3 is built from 14 residues. Trimming took 5 bases from V and 0 from J, leaving 10 bases between them. Germline CDR1 reads MNHNS; CDR2 reads SASEGT. The CDR3 sequence is CASSFSTVNTEAFF. CDR3 in DNA: TGTGCCAGCAGTTTTTCGACGGTGAACACTGAAGCTTTCTTT.

The J gene is TRBJ2-7, the V gene TRBV2; D unresolved. Germline CDR1 SNHLY, CDR2 FYNNEI. CDR3 length: 14 amino acids. The ends were cut back, 7 bases at V and 1 base at J, with 14 bases in the middle. This CDR3 is CASTVSELSYEQYF. The CDR3 DNA sequence: TGTGCCAGCACGGTCAGCGAGTTATCCTACGAGCAGTACTTC. Full variable domain (rest looked up from reference TRBV2 and TRBJ2-7): EPEVTQTPSHQVTQMGQEVILRCVPISNHLYFYWYRQILGQKVEFLVSFYNNEISEKSEIFDDQFSVERPDGSNFTLKIRSTKLEDSAMYFCASTVSELSYEQYFGPGTRLTVT.

The chain is built from TRBV5-1 and TRBJ1-2; D gene uncertain. Germline V gene lookup returns CDR1 SGHRS and CDR2 YFSETQ. The CDR3 has 15 amino acids. Between the trimmed V and J ends, which lost 4 bases and 0 bases, there was a span of 13 bases. CDR3 coding DNA: TGCGCCAGCAGCAGAGACGGATTCTCTAACTATGGCTACACCTTC. The encoded protein is CASSRDGFSNYGYTF.

This clone was detected only once. J is TRBJ2-7 and V is TRBV9, with TRBD1 matching 8 bases. After removal of 3 bases from V and 7 bases from J, the junction contained 9 bases not matched to a gene. The germline V gene encodes CDR1 SGDLS and CDR2 YYNGEE. The CDR3 is 14 residues long. The chain's CDR3 is CASSETGTGGEQYF. The CDR3 coding sequence is TGTGCCAGCAGCGAGACTGGGACAGGAGGGGAGCAGTACTTC.

The J gene is TRBJ2-1, the V gene TRBV5-1; the D is unclear. The V end was cut by 0 bases, the J end by 7 bases, with 8 bases between. CDR1 and CDR2 (germline): SGHRS, YFSETQ. This CDR3 has 13 amino acids. The CDR3 region has the DNA TGCGCCAGCAGCTTGGCCATGGCTAATGAGCAGTTCTTC. It yields the protein CASSLAMANEQFF.

V usage is TRBV27 and J usage is TRBJ2-3; D perhaps matches TRBD1 (5 bases). Trimming took 8 bases from V and 5 from J, leaving 17 bases between them. The CDR3 length is 14 residues. The V gene's germline CDR1 is MNHEY and CDR2 SMNVEV (reference sequence). DNA for the CDR3: TGTGCCAGCCACCGAATCAAACAGGAAGATACGCAGTATTTT. Its translation: CASHRIKQEDTQYF.

This chain connects TRBV6-1 to TRBJ2-7; 8 nucleotides agree with TRBD2. V lost 2 bases and J lost 6; bases outside the gene matches: 12. Germline V gene sequence: CDR1 MNHNS, CDR2 SASEGT. There are 16 residues in the CDR3. CDR3 sequence: CASSEMVGLAGGEQYF. The CDR3 region has the DNA TGTGCCAGCAGTGAAATGGTAGGGCTAGCGGGTGGCGAGCAGTACTTC.

The chain is built from TRBV7-2 and TRBJ2-5; a weak D match, TRBD2 (6 bases). V dropped 2 bases and J dropped 4 bases, with 17 bases sitting between them. The CDR3 loop spans 16 amino acids. The germline V gene has CDR1 SGHTA and CDR2 FQGNSA. The CDR3 nucleotides read TGTGCCAGCAGCTTACGTGGGACTGGAAACCCAGAGACCCAGTACTTC. Protein sequence: CASSLRGTGNPETQYF.

As for this clone: The same CDR3 arises from other DNA sequences in this sample as well. The CDR3 region is CASSLGQGSEKLFF. Here the CDR3 DNA reads TGCGCCAGCAGCTTGGGACAGGGAAGTGAAAAACTGTTTTTT. J is TRBJ1-4 and V is TRBV5-1; 7 bases fit TRBD1. This CDR3 has 14 amino acids. Germline lookup yields CDR1 SGHRS and CDR2 YFSETQ. The ends lost 0 bases at V and 7 bases at J; junction bases unmatched: 3. The variable domain in full, completed from reference TRBV5-1 and TRBJ1-4, reads KAGVTQTPRYLIKTRGQQVTLSCSPISGHRSVSWYQQTPGQGLQFLFEYFSETQRNKGNFPGRFSGRQFSNSRSEMNVSTLELGDSALYLCASSLGQGSEKLFFGSGTQLSVL.

V usage is TRBV5-5 and J usage is TRBJ2-7; weak D call: TRBD1 (5 bases). The V gene's germline CDR1 is SGHKS and CDR2 YYEKEE (reference sequence). The CDR3 runs 13 residues. Deletions cut 3 bases from V and 6 bases from J, with 13 bases between. The CDR3 sequence is CASSSLSTGEQYF. CDR3 in DNA: TGTGCCAGCAGCTCCTTATCAACAGGCGAGCAGTACTTC.

This chain links TRBV4-1 with TRBJ2-3, with a possible D match to TRBD2 (5 bases). This CDR3 is built from 16 residues. The V gene lost 5 bases and the J gene lost 3 bases, with 18 bases spanning the gap. Germline CDR1 MGHRA, CDR2 YSYEKL. CDR3 residues: CASSDKDSSTTDTQYF. CDR3 in DNA: TGCGCCAGCAGCGATAAGGACTCGAGTACTACAGATACGCAGTATTTT.

Concerning this clone: This specimen includes other DNA sequences encoding the same CDR3. The CDR3 region is CASSLGGSSNQPQHF. The CDR3, as DNA: TGCGCCAGCAGCTTGGGGGGGAGCAGCAATCAGCCCCAGCATTTT. The chain recombines TRBV5-1 with TRBJ1-5; D perhaps matches TRBD1 (5 bases). Trimming removed 0 bases from V and 1 base from J, with 8 bases in between. Germline lookup yields CDR1 SGHRS and CDR2 YFSETQ. There are 15 residues in the CDR3.

The CDR3 DNA sequence: TGTGCCAGCAGCCGAGTTAGGGGCTCCTACGAGCAGTACTTC. Its translation is CASSRVRGSYEQYF. The rearrangement links TRBV7-2 to TRBJ2-7; maybe TRBD1 (5 bases). CDR3 length equals 14 residues. V was shortened by 5 bases and J by 0 bases, with 11 bases between the two germline ends. The germline CDR1 and CDR2 sequences are SGHTA and FQGNSA.

Of note for this clone: Different DNA sequences within this sample yield the same CDR3. The chain has TRBV9 and TRBJ1-5, with D unresolved. CDR1 and CDR2 from the germline V gene are SGDLS and YYNGEE. V gave up 0 bases and J gave up 6 bases, with 7 bases separating them. This CDR3 comprises 13 residues. This chain's CDR3 is CASSVGGGQPQHF. In nucleotides, the CDR3 is TGTGCCAGCAGCGTAGGGGGTGGTCAGCCCCAGCATTTT. The variable domain in full, completed from reference TRBV9 and TRBJ1-5, reads DSGVTQTPKHLITATGQRVTLRCSPRSGDLSVYWYQQSLDQGLQFLIQYYNGEERAKGNILERFSAQQFPDLHSELNLSSLELGDSALYFCASSVGGGQPQHFGDGTRLSIL.

The V and J genes are TRBV5-1 and TRBJ1-3; 7 nucleotides line up with TRBD1. There are 16 residues in the CDR3. Germline V gives CDR1 SGHRS, CDR2 YFSETQ. V lost 0 bases, J lost 0 bases, and 3 bases stayed unmatched. The CDR3 here is CASSLAHRGSGNTIYF. The CDR3 DNA follows: TGCGCCAGCAGCTTGGCCCACAGGGGCTCTGGAAACACCATATATTTT. The full variable domain, in which reference TRBV5-1 and TRBJ1-3 provide the parts outside the CDR3, is KAGVTQTPRYLIKTRGQQVTLSCSPISGHRSVSWYQQTPGQGLQFLFEYFSETQRNKGNFPGRFSGRQFSNSRSEMNVSTLELGDSALYLCASSLAHRGSGNTIYFGEGSWLTVV.

J is TRBJ2-7 and V is TRBV7-2, with D perhaps TRBD1 (5 bases). The germline V gene encodes CDR1 SGHTA and CDR2 FQGNSA. Trimming cost V 0 bases and J 2 bases, with 11 bases left between them. This CDR3 spans 15 amino acids. The CDR3 bases are TGTGCCAGCAGCTTAGCTAGGGGTGGCACCTACGAGCAGTACTTC. Protein sequence: CASSLARGGTYEQYF.

This sequence joins TRBV5-1 and TRBJ2-1, with D perhaps given as TRBD1 or TRBD2 (5 bases each). With 4 bases removed from V and 4 bases from J, the gap between germline ends came to 12 bases. This CDR3 contains 14 residues. Germline-derived CDR1 and CDR2 are SGHRS and YFSETQ. The CDR3 region has the DNA TGCGCCAGCAGCCCCGGGACGCAATACAATGAGCAGTTCTTC. Translated, it gives CASSPGTQYNEQFF.